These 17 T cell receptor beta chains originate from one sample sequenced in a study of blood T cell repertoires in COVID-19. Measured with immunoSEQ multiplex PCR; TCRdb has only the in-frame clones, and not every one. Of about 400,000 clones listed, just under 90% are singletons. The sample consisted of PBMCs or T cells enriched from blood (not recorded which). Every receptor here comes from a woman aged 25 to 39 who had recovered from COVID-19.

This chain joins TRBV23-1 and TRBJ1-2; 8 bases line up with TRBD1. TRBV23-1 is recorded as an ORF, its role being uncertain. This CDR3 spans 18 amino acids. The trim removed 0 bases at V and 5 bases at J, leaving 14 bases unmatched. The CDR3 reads CASSQSRRDRIRWYGYTF. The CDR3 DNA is TGCGCCAGCAGTCAATCCCGCCGGGACAGGATCCGGTGGTATGGCTACACCTTC.

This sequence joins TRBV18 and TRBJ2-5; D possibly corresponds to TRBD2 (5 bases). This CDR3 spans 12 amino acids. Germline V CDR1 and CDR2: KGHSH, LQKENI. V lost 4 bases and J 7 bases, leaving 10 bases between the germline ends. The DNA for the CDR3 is TGTGCCAGCTCACGGGAGAAAGGGACCCAGTACTTC. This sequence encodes CASSREKGTQYF.

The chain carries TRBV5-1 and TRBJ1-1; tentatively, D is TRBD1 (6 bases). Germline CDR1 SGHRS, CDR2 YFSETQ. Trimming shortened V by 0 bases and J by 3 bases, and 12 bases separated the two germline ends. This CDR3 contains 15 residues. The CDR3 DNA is TGCGCCAGCAGCTTGGTACAGGGAGTCGACACTGAAGCTTTCTTT. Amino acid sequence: CASSLVQGVDTEAFF.

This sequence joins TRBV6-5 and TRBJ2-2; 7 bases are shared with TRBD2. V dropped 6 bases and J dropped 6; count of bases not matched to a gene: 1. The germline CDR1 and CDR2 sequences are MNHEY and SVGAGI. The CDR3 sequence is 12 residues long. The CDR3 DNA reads TGTGCCAGCAGGGGGGGGGCCGGGGAGCTGTTTTTT. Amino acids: CASRGGAGELFF.

The DNA of the CDR3 is TGCGCCAGCAGCCCCCCCCGGACAGGGAACACCGGGGAGCTGTTTTTT. Its translation: CASSPPRTGNTGELFF. The chain recombines TRBV5-1 with TRBJ2-2, with 7 bases identical to TRBD1. The germline CDR1 and CDR2 sequences are SGHRS and YFSETQ. CDR3 length equals 16 residues. The J segment lost 1 base and the V segment lost 4 bases, leaving 7 bases of the junction unmatched.

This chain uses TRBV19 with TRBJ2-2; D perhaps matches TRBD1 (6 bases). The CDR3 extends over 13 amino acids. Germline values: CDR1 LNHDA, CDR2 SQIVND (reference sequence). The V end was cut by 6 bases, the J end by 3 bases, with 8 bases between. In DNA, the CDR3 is TGTGCCAGTAGCGGGACATACACCGGGGAGCTGTTTTTT. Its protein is CASSGTYTGELFF.

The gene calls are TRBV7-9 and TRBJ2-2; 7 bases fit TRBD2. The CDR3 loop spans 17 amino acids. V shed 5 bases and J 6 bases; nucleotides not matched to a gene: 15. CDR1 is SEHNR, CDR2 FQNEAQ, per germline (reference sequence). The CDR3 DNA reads TGTGCCAGCAGCCAGCTCCCCTGGAGCGGGAAGGCCGGGGAGCTGTTTTTT. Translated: CASSQLPWSGKAGELFF. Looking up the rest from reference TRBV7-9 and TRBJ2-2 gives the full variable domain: DTGVSQNPRHKITKRGQNVTFRCDPISEHNRLYWYRQTLGQGPEFLTYFQNEAQLEKSRLLSDRFSAERPKGSFSTLEIQRTEQGDSAMYLCASSQLPWSGKAGELFFGEGSRLTVL.

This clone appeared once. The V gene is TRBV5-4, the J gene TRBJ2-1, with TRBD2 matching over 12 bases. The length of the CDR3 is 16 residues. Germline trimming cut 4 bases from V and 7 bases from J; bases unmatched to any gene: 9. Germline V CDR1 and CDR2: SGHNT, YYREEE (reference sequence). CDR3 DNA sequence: TGTGCCAGCAGCCTCGAGACTAGCGGGAGAGTTAATGAGCAGTTCTTC. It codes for CASSLETSGRVNEQFF.

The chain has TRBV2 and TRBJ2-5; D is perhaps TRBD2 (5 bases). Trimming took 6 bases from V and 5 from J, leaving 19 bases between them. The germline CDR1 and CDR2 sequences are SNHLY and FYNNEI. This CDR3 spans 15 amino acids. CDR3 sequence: CASRKLARVEETQYF. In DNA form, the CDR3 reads TGTGCCAGCAGGAAGTTAGCGAGGGTGGAGGAGACCCAGTACTTC.

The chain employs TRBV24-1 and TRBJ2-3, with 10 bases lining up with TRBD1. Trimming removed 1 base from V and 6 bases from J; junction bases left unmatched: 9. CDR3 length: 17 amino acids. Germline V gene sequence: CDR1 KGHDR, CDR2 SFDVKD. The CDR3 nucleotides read TGTGCCACCAGTGATTTAGTTGCGGGACAGGGGTCCGATACGCAGTATTTT. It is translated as CATSDLVAGQGSDTQYF.

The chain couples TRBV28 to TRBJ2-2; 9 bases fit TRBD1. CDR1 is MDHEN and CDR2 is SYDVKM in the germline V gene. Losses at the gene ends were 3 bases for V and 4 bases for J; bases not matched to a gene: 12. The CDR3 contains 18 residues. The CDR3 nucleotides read TGTGCCAGCAGTTTTAGAGGAGGACAGGGGAGATCCACCGGGGAGCTGTTTTTT. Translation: CASSFRGGQGRSTGELFF.

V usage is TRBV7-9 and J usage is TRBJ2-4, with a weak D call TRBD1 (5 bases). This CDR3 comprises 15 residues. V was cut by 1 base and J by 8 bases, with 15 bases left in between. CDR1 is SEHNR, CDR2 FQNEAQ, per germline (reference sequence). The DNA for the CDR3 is TGTGCCAGCAGCTTAGGTTTACCCCCCAGGGACATTCAGTACTTC. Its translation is CASSLGLPPRDIQYF. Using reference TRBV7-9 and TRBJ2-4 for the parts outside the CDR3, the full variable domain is DTGVSQNPRHKITKRGQNVTFRCDPISEHNRLYWYRQTLGQGPEFLTYFQNEAQLEKSRLLSDRFSAERPKGSFSTLEIQRTEQGDSAMYLCASSLGLPPRDIQYFGAGTRLSVL.

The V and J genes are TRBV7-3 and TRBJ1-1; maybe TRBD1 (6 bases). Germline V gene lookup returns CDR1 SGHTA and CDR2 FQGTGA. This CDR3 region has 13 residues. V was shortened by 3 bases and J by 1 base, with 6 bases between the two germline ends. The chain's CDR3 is CASSLTGNTEAFF. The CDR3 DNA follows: TGTGCCAGCAGCTTGACAGGGAACACTGAAGCTTTCTTT. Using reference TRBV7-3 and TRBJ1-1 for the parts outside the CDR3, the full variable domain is GAGVSQTPSNKVTEKGKYVELRCDPISGHTALYWYRQSLGQGPEFLIYFQGTGAADDSGLPNDRFFAVRPEGSVSTLKIQRTERGDSAVYLCASSLTGNTEAFFGQGTRLTVV.

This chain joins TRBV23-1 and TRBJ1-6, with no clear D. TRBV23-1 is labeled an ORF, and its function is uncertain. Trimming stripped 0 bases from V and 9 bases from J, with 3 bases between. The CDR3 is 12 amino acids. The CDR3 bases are TGCGCCAGCAGTCAATCTCTTTCACCCCTCCACTTT. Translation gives CASSQSLSPLHF.

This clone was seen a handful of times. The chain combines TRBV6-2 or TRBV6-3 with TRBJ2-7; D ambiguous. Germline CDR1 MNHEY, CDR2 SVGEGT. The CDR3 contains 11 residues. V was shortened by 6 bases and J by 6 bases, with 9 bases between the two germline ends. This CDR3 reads CASSHTGEQYF. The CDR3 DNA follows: TGTGCCAGCAGCCATACGGGCGAGCAGTACTTC.

The CDR3 DNA is TGTGCCAGCAGCCCGGGACTACAAGAGACCCAGTACTTC. It translates to CASSPGLQETQYF. The chain employs TRBV3-1 (or the pseudogene TRBV3-2) and TRBJ2-5, with 7 bases fitting TRBD2. V dropped 4 bases and J dropped 2; count of bases not matched to a gene: 1. CDR1 is LGHDT and CDR2 is YNNKEL in the germline V gene (reference sequence). This CDR3 is 13 amino acids long.

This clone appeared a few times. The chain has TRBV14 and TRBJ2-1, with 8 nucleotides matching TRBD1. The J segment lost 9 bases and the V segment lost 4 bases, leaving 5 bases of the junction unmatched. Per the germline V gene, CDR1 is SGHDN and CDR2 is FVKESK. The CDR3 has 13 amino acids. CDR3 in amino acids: CASSRDRISEQFF. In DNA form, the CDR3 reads TGTGCCAGCAGCCGGGACAGGATAAGTGAGCAGTTCTTC.